The 3 T cell receptor beta chains below all came from one sample that was sequenced in a study of blood T cell repertoires in COVID-19. Profiled with immunoSEQ multiplex PCR; TCRdb holds only in-frame clones, not every one. This table holds around 220,000 clones, about nine tenths found once. Sequenced sample: peripheral blood. The receptors were gathered from a woman aged 45-59 years with acute or convalescent COVID-19.

The V and J genes are TRBV5-1 and TRBJ2-3; possibly TRBD1 for D (6 bases). CDR1 and CDR2 from the germline V gene are SGHRS and YFSETQ. The V gene lost 4 bases and the J gene lost 4 bases, with 13 bases spanning the gap. The CDR3 loop spans 14 amino acids. The CDR3 DNA sequence: TGCGCCAGCAGCAACAGGGTTCCGCCAGATACGCAGTATTTT. Residues: CASSNRVPPDTQYF. Full variable domain (rest looked up from reference TRBV5-1 and TRBJ2-3): KAGVTQTPRYLIKTRGQQVTLSCSPISGHRSVSWYQQTPGQGLQFLFEYFSETQRNKGNFPGRFSGRQFSNSRSEMNVSTLELGDSALYLCASSNRVPPDTQYFGPGTRLTVL.

The chain recombines TRBV11-3 with TRBJ2-1, with D tentatively TRBD1 (6 bases). CDR3 length: 14 residues. From germline, CDR1 is SGHNT and CDR2 YENEEA. Trimming removed 3 bases from V and 2 bases from J, with 8 bases in between. The DNA of the CDR3 is TGTGCCAGCAGCTTCCCAGGGGCCTACAATGAGCAGTTCTTC. Translation gives CASSFPGAYNEQFF.

The chain is built from TRBV20-1 and TRBJ2-1, with TRBD2 identical over 9 bases. The germline V gene encodes CDR1 DFQATT and CDR2 SNEGSKA (reference sequence). The CDR3 consists of 15 residues. V gave up 3 bases and J gave up 9 bases; unmatched junction bases: 12. The CDR3 region has the DNA TGCAGTGCTAGTCCCCCGGCGGGAGGGATTGGTGAGCAGTTCTTC. This translates into CSASPPAGGIGEQFF.